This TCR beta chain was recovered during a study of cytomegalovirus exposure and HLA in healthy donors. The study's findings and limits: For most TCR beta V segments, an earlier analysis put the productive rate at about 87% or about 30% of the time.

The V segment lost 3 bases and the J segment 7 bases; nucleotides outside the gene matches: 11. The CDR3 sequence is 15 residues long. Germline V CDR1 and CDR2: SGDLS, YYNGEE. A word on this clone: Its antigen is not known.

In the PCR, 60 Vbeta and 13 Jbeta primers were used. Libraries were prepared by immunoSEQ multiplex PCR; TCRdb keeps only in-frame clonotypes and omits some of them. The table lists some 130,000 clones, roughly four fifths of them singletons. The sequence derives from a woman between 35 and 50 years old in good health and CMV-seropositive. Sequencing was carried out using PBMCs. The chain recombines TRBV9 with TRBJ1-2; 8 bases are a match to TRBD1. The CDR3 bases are TGTGCCAGCAGCGCCCAGACAGGGGAACTCAGTGGCTACACCTTC. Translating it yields CASSAQTGELSGYTF.